This T cell receptor beta chain was sequenced in a study of human T cells and chemical hapten exposure. The wider study: Mostly female patients had alopecia areata, totalis or universalis. Minor volume differences among pooled libraries chiefly drove per-sample TCR yield variation.

This clonotype was seen a few times. Authors' methods: From around 25,000 to 690,000 TCRs were found per sample, with a median of around 96,000. TCRdb ran MiXCR on the RACE reads and lists one entry per CDR3 protein. None of the V and J calls come from the authors' own analysis; TCRdb made them. The data show about 42,000 distinct CDR3 sequences, 9.5% to 10% seen once. The time point here: patch test 2, 6 weeks after DPC sensitization. This sample's treatment: therapeutic diphenylcyclopropenone sensitization with weekly scalp DPC. The total RNA was obtained from whole blood that was not fractionated. The CDR3 extends over 13 amino acids. Trimming at V came to 3 bases and at J to 8 bases, leaving 3 bases not matched to a gene. Germline lookup yields CDR1 KGHSH and CDR2 LQKENI.

The TCR sequence derives from a woman younger than 45 with alopecia areata. Some clones in this sample may be carry-over from other donors' samples. Sample: whole blood, taken in connection with sensitization to the hapten diphenylcyclopropenone (DPC). The J gene is TRBJ1-4, the V gene TRBV18; 7 nucleotides align to TRBD1. CDR3 amino acids: CASSPDRSEKLFF. The DNA of the CDR3 is TGTGCCAGCTCACCGGACAGGAGCGAAAAACTGTTTTTT.